A selection of T cell receptor beta chains follows, all from one sample in a study of CD8+CD57+ T cells in acquired aplastic anemia. TCRdb ran MiXCR on the reads and lists one entry per CDR3 protein. The data contain roughly 150,000 distinct CDR3 sequences, about 45% of them singletons. The sample taken for sequencing was sorted CD4+, CD8+, or CD8+CD57+ T cells (not recorded which) from PBMCs. The receptors originated from a human donor with aplastic anemia. Each CDR3 is given with its conserved first and last residue. D genes are given only for firm matches. Size is stated for part of the rows, as once, few or many counts, or as a class when the clone is expanded.

j_gene	v_gene	d_gene	abundance	CDR3aa	CDR3nt
TRBJ1-1	TRBV6-5	-	many	CASSSWGPNTEAFF	TGTGCCAGCAGTTCGTGGGGGCCGAACACTGAAGCTTTCTTT
TRBJ2-1	TRBV19	-	-	CATDGSRGHNEQFF	TGTGCCACTGACGGGAGTCGAGGGCACAATGAGCAGTTCTTC
TRBJ1-4	TRBV6-1	-	many	CASTFDEKLFF	TGTGCCAGCACCTTCGATGAAAAACTGTTTTTT
TRBJ2-1	TRBV11-1	-	-	CASSSLGGTSSYNEQFF	TGTGCCAGCAGCTCCCTTGGGGGGACGAGCTCCTACAATGAGCAGTTCTTC
TRBJ2-1	TRBV6-1	TRBD1	-	CASSQPGQGGEQFF	TGTGCCAGCAGTCAACCGGGACAGGGCGGTGAGCAGTTCTTC
TRBJ2-7	TRBV7-9	-	many	CASSSYTGPYEQYF	TGTGCCAGCAGCTCATATACCGGACCGTACGAGCAGTACTTC
TRBJ2-1	TRBV29-1	TRBD2	few	CSVIKLAGSNEQFF	TGCAGCGTTATAAAACTAGCGGGGAGCAATGAGCAGTTCTTC
TRBJ2-5	TRBV14	-	few	CASSQSWETQYF	TGTGCCAGCAGCCAATCGTGGGAGACCCAGTACTTC
TRBJ1-1	TRBV2	-	-	CASTLAENTEAFF	TGTGCCAGCACCTTGGCAGAGAACACTGAAGCTTTCTTT
TRBJ1-2	TRBV25-1	-	-	CASSEWSIGAYGYTF	TGTGCCAGCAGTGAGTGGTCGATCGGGGCCTATGGCTACACCTTC
TRBJ2-1	TRBV2	TRBD2	once	CASSYSGGRGNEQFF	TGTGCCAGCAGTTATAGCGGGGGCCGGGGAAATGAGCAGTTCTTC
TRBJ2-2	TRBV7-3	-	-	CASSLESNRAGGELFF	TGTGCCAGCAGCTTAGAGTCGAACAGGGCCGGCGGGGAGCTGTTTTTT
TRBJ1-2	TRBV6-5	TRBD1	many	CASSYQGDGYTF	TGTGCCAGCAGTTATCAGGGGGATGGCTACACCTTC
TRBJ2-1	TRBV12-3/TRBV12-4	-	-	CASSLKSLHYEQFF	TGTGCCAGCAGTTTAAAGTCACTTCACTATGAGCAGTTCTTC
TRBJ1-2	TRBV29-1	TRBD1	-	CSVEYQGQGNYYGYTF	TGCAGCGTTGAATATCAGGGACAGGGGAACTACTATGGCTACACCTTC
TRBJ2-3	TRBV15	TRBD2	-	CATSRGGLALGSSTDTQYF	TGTGCCACCAGCAGGGGGGGACTAGCGTTAGGGTCTAGCACAGATACGCAGTATTTT
TRBJ1-2	TRBV7-2	-	many	CASSPWDGELYGYTF	TGTGCCAGCAGCCCCTGGGACGGCGAACTCTATGGCTACACCTTC
TRBJ2-7	TRBV7-2	-	-	CASSSSPSYEQYF	TGTGCCAGCAGCTCAAGCCCCTCCTACGAGCAGTACTTC
TRBJ1-1	TRBV6-5	-	many	CASSYNSRVNTEAFF	TGTGCCAGCAGTTATAACAGCAGGGTGAACACTGAAGCTTTCTTT
TRBJ2-1	TRBV7-3	-	-	CASSSTGSGEQFF	TGTGCCAGCAGCTCCACCGGGAGTGGCGAGCAGTTCTTC
TRBJ1-4	TRBV10-3	-	-	CAISELNEKLFF	TGTGCCATCAGTGAACTTAATGAAAAACTGTTTTTT
TRBJ2-7	TRBV10-2	-	-	CASKVADYEQYF	TGCGCCAGCAAGGTGGCAGACTACGAGCAGTACTTC
TRBJ2-1	TRBV25-1	TRBD2	many	CATSLGGSGNEQFF	TGTGCCACCTCCCTGGGAGGGTCAGGCAATGAGCAGTTCTTC
TRBJ1-5	TRBV20-1	TRBD1	-	CSAGGGQGGGNQPQHF	TGCAGTGCTGGAGGGGGACAGGGAGGCGGCAATCAGCCCCAGCATTTT